This T cell receptor beta chain was recovered during a study of blood T cells in healthy people across ages. Whole-study results and caveats: Whereas aged donors had fewer naive CD4+ cells, long-lived donors had more of them and higher diversity. Unknown CMV status may confound age-related changes in expanded clones.

This clonotype showed up many times. Its target is unknown. Through a sample-barcoded 5' primer and a J-beta primer mix, a second PCR was run for roughly 6 to 12 cycles. Each TCR beta cDNA got a 12-nucleotide random molecular identifier. From the 5' RACE reads, TCRdb called clonotypes with MiXCR, one entry per CDR3 protein. The profile covers hundreds of thousands of distinct CDR3 sequences, with less than 60% appearing a single time and 20% to 25% taken by the ten largest. Trimming removed 6 bases from V and 0 bases from J; junction bases left unmatched: 2. CDR1 and CDR2 from the germline V gene are MNHNY and SVGAGI (reference sequence). The CDR3 is 13 residues long.

The rearrangement links TRBV6-6 to TRBJ2-7, with 7 bases lining up with TRBD1. The clonotype originates from an elderly man in good health. The sample taken for sequencing was blood. The CDR3 DNA follows: TGTGCCAGCAGCGGGGACAGCTCCTACGAGCAGTACTTC. Amino acids: CASSGDSSYEQYF.